This T cell receptor beta chain was sequenced during a study of blood T cell repertoires in COVID-19. Study-level background: Both acute and convalescent COVID-19 samples were obtained from the United States, Italy and Spain. Sources were T cells, B-cell-depleted T cells, or PBMCs; the material itself was cDNA or gDNA.

Germline lookup yields CDR1 SNHLY and CDR2 FYNNEI. This CDR3 contains 12 residues. Trimming left V 7 bases short and J 10 bases short, with 16 bases between. Recruited during active infection, patients (from Seattle) were subsequently followed longitudinally. Per the original data handling: Amplification with reference gene primers provided the estimates of nucleated cell counts. The protocol was immunoSEQ multiplex PCR, while the TCRdb copy is restricted to in-frame clones and leaves out a portion. That table supplies the V and J calls and clone size; D and trimming were determined from the DNA. The sample has about 200,000 clones, around 87% seen once.

The clonotype was recovered from a woman aged 50 to 60 with COVID-19, enrolled during active disease. The genes are TRBV2 and TRBJ1-1; D is unclear. Input material: peripheral blood. The CDR3 loop is CASTPPGPLAFF. CDR3 coding DNA: TGTGCCAGCACCCCCCCCGGTCCTCTAGCTTTCTTT.